These 14 T cell receptor beta chains share one sample of origin, sequenced in a study of response to subunit inactivated influenza vaccine. TCRdb analysed the RT-PCR reads with MiXCR anew, one entry per CDR3 protein. The sample carries under 200,000 distinct CDR3 sequences, roughly a tenth recorded once. Sequencing used non-naive T cells sorted from PBMCs, obtained 45 days after vaccination. The receptors here all came from a man in his forties or fifties who received an inactivated influenza vaccine.

This clonotype was observed a handful of times. The rearrangement uses TRBV4-3 and TRBJ2-7; 9 nucleotides agree with TRBD1. J gave up 3 bases and V 1 base, and 4 bases lay outside the gene matches. There are 15 residues in the CDR3. The germline gives CDR1 LGHNA, CDR2 YSLEER. The CDR3 here is CASSQVLTGGYEQYF. In DNA form, the CDR3 reads TGCGCCAGCAGCCAAGTGCTGACAGGGGGCTACGAGCAGTACTTC.

The V and J genes are TRBV4-2 and TRBJ1-1; perhaps TRBD1 as D (5 bases). The V gene's germline CDR1 is LGHNA and CDR2 YNFKEQ. Trimming removed 6 bases at V and 6 bases at J, with 11 bases between. The length of the CDR3 is 12 residues. In DNA, the CDR3 is TGTGCCAGCAGTCAGATGGGGGCTGAAGCTTTCTTT. Its protein is CASSQMGAEAFF.

This clonotype was detected once. V and J are TRBV19 and TRBJ1-1; 7 positions match TRBD1. The ends lost 6 bases at V and 0 bases at J; junction bases unmatched: 4. The CDR3 consists of 14 residues. CDR1 and CDR2 (germline): LNHDA, SQIVND (reference sequence). The CDR3 sequence is CASRKGAMNTEAFF. CDR3 sequence (DNA): TGTGCCAGTAGAAAGGGGGCCATGAACACTGAAGCTTTCTTT.

The table lists this clonotype with a few counts. The rearrangement links TRBV6-2 or TRBV6-3 to TRBJ2-6; D gene ambiguous. The germline CDR1 and CDR2 sequences are MNHEY and SVGEGT. The CDR3 is 15 residues long. Between the trimmed V and J ends, which lost 5 bases and 0 bases, there was a span of 8 bases. The CDR3 DNA sequence: TGTGCCAGCAGTACATCTAACTCTGGGGCCAACGTCCTGACTTTC. It yields the protein CASSTSNSGANVLTF.

This clonotype appeared many times. The CDR3 nucleotides read TGCGCCAGCAGCCTGGCCGGGGGGTCGGGTAATGAGCAGTTCTTC. Translation: CASSLAGGSGNEQFF. The rearrangement links TRBV4-3 to TRBJ2-1; 7 bases fit TRBD2. The CDR3 runs to 15 residues. The trim removed 4 bases at V and 7 bases at J, leaving 10 bases unmatched. Germline V gene lookup returns CDR1 LGHNA and CDR2 YSLEER.

The sample holds many counts of this clonotype. The V and J genes are TRBV14 and TRBJ2-5, with TRBD1 as a possible D gene (5 bases). V was shortened by 7 bases and J by 1 base, with 10 bases between the two germline ends. The CDR3 covers 13 residues. From germline, CDR1 is SGHDN and CDR2 FVKESK. CDR3 coding DNA: TGTGCCAGCAACAGACAGTTCCAAGAGACCCAGTACTTC. Encoded protein: CASNRQFQETQYF.

This clonotype was seen a few times. This chain uses TRBV2 with TRBJ1-4, with a weak D call TRBD1 (6 bases). The CDR3 spans 15 residues. CDR1 and CDR2 from the germline V gene are SNHLY and FYNNEI. Trimming took 3 bases from V and 8 from J, leaving 16 bases between them. CDR3 residues: CASSERGAGGEKLFF. CDR3 nucleotides: TGTGCCAGCAGTGAGCGGGGAGCCGGGGGCGAAAAACTGTTTTTT.

This chain links TRBV29-1 with TRBJ1-2; TRBD1 agrees at 9 bases. The CDR3 sequence is 14 residues long. V shed 7 bases and J 1 base; nucleotides not matched to a gene: 7. CDR1 is SQVTM and CDR2 is ANQGSEA in the germline V gene. CDR3 amino acids: CSAGDRGDNYGYTF. Written as DNA, the CDR3 is TGCAGCGCCGGAGACAGGGGGGATAACTATGGCTACACCTTC. The variable domain in full, completed from reference TRBV29-1 and TRBJ1-2, reads SAVISQKPSRDICQRGTSLTIQCQVDSQVTMMFWYRQQPGQSLTLIATANQGSEATYESGFVIDKFPISRPNLTFSTLTVSNMSPEDSSIYLCSAGDRGDNYGYTFGSGTRLTVV.

The V gene is TRBV3-1, the J gene TRBJ2-7; unclear D gene. The CDR3 totals 14 residues. From germline, CDR1 is LGHDT and CDR2 YNNKEL (reference sequence). Trimming removed 3 bases from V and 0 bases from J, with 9 bases in between. The CDR3 nucleotides are TGTGCCAGCAGCCAGTACCGAGGCTCCTACGAGCAGTACTTC. It yields the protein CASSQYRGSYEQYF.

J is TRBJ1-1 and V is TRBV10-3; a weak D match, TRBD1 (5 bases). With 2 bases removed from V and 0 bases from J, the gap between germline ends came to 7 bases. The length of the CDR3 is 14 residues. Per the germline V gene, CDR1 is ENHRY and CDR2 is SYGVKD. CDR3 coding DNA: TGTGCCATCAGTGAGACAGGAATGAACACTGAAGCTTTCTTT. This sequence encodes CAISETGMNTEAFF.

This clonotype was seen many times. This sequence joins TRBV7-9 and TRBJ2-5; D unclear. V was cut by 3 bases and J by 5 bases, with 13 bases left in between. The CDR3 is made up of 14 amino acids. The germline V gene has CDR1 SEHNR and CDR2 FQNEAQ (reference sequence). In DNA form, the CDR3 reads TGTGCCAGCAGCTTGGGCGTAGTGGTGGAGACCCAGTACTTC. It codes for CASSLGVVVETQYF.

This clonotype was recorded a few times. The CDR3 DNA reads TGTGCCAGCTCACCACCGGGACAGGGCGCGTCCGGCTACACCTTC. This translates into CASSPPGQGASGYTF. This chain connects TRBV18 to TRBJ1-2; TRBD1 matches at 9 bases. Looked up from germline, CDR1 is KGHSH and CDR2 is LQKENI. Trimming removed 0 bases from V and 8 bases from J; junction bases left unmatched: 7. The CDR3 sequence is 15 residues long. The full variable domain, its missing parts supplied by reference TRBV18 and TRBJ1-2, is NAGVMQNPRHLVRRRGQEARLRCSPMKGHSHVYWYRQLPEEGLKFMVYLQKENIIDESGMPKERFSAEFPKEGPSILRIQQVVRGDSAAYFCASSPPGQGASGYTFGSGTRLTVV.

The genes are TRBV4-1 and TRBJ1-5, with TRBD1 identical over 8 bases. The trim removed 3 bases at V and 5 bases at J, leaving 6 bases unmatched. The CDR3 has 15 residues. From germline, CDR1 is MGHRA and CDR2 YSYEKL. This CDR3 reads CASSHQTGAYQPQHF. In DNA, the CDR3 is TGCGCCAGCAGCCACCAGACAGGGGCTTATCAGCCCCAGCATTTT.

The chain links TRBV7-3 to TRBJ1-1; tentatively, D is TRBD1 (6 bases). Looked up from germline, CDR1 is SGHTA and CDR2 is FQGTGA. The CDR3 is 13 amino acids. V was shortened by 3 bases and J by 5 bases, with 10 bases between the two germline ends. The CDR3: CASSFSQGTEAFF. The CDR3 DNA follows: TGTGCCAGCAGCTTCAGTCAGGGGACTGAAGCTTTCTTT.